This paragraph reports one TCR beta chain. This sample was included in a study of cytomegalovirus exposure and HLA in healthy donors. V lost 4 bases and J 4 bases, leaving 18 bases between the germline ends. This CDR3 has 16 amino acids. Germline assignment: CDR1 SGHNT and CDR2 YYREEE (reference sequence). The PCR was carried out with 60 Vbeta primers and 13 Jbeta primers. The method was immunoSEQ multiplex PCR; TCRdb's version includes in-frame clones alone and lacks a portion of them. The data show some 41,000 clones, roughly 51% seen once. The chain links TRBV5-4 to TRBJ2-4, with no clear D. The sequenced material came from PBMCs. The receptor's source is a man aged 60 to 75 in good health and CMV-seronegative. Written as DNA, the CDR3 is TGTGCCAGCAGCCTGGCCATTGGTGGGCCAAAAAACATTCAGTACTTC. It yields the protein CASSLAIGGPKNIQYF.